The clone carrying this T cell receptor beta chain has a count of ten or more. The target antigen is unknown. This CDR3 comprises 14 residues. Between the trimmed V and J ends, which lost 6 bases and 7 bases, there was a span of 19 bases. Germline-derived CDR1 and CDR2 are MDHEN and SYDVKM. Time point noted: pre-sensitization, week 0. Treatment in this sample: therapeutic diphenylcyclopropenone sensitization with weekly scalp DPC. Patch tests were applied only after blood draws. TCRdb passed the RACE reads through MiXCR, listing each CDR3 protein once. Among more than 300,000 distinct CDR3 sequences listed, approximately 5.1% were seen once. This entry belongs to a study of human T cells and chemical hapten exposure. Study-level points and caveats: Counts of expanded TCRs at PT1 were positively correlated with patch test score.

J is TRBJ2-7 and V is TRBV28; either TRBD1 or TRBD2 may supply D (6 bases each). This sample comprised whole blood, obtained in connection with sensitization to the hapten diphenylcyclopropenone (DPC). This TCR was recovered from a woman aged 45-59 years with alopecia areata. Some clones in this sample may be carry-over from other donors' samples. CDR3 protein: CASRPGGVTGEQYF. The DNA for the CDR3 is TGTGCCAGCAGGCCCGGAGGGGTTACAGGGGAGCAGTACTTC.